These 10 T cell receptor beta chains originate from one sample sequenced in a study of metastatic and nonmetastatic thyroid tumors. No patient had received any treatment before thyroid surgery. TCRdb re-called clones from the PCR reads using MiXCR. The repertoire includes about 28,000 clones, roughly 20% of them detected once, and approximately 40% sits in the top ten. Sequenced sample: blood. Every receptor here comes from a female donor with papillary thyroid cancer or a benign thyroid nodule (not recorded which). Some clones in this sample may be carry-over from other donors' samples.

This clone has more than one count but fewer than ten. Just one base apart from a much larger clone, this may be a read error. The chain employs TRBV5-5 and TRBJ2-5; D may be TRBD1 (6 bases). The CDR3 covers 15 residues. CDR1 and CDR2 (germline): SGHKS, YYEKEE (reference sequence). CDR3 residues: CAISLGRGSGETQYF. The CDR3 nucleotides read TGTGCCATCAGCTTGGGTAGGGGGTCGGGAGAGACCCAGTACTTC.

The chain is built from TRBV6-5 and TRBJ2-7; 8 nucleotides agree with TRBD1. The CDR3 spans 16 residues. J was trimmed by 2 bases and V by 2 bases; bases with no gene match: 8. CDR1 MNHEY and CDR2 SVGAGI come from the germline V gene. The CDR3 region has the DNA TGTGCCAGCAGTTACGGCCGGGACAGGCGACCCTACGAGCAGTACTTC. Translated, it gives CASSYGRDRRPYEQYF.

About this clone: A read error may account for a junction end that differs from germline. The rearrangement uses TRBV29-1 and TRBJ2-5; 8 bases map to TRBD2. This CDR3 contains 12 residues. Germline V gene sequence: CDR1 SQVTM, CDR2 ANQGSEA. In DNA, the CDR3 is TGCGCCGTCGGGGGGGCACAAGGGACCCAGTACTTC. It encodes CAVGGAQGTQYF.

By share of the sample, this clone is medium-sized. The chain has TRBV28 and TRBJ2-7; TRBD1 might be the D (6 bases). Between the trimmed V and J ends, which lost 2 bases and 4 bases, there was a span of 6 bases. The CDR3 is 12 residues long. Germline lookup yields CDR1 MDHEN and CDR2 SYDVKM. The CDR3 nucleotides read TGTGCCAGCAGTTTAAGGGGGTACGAGCAGTACTTC. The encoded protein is CASSLRGYEQYF.

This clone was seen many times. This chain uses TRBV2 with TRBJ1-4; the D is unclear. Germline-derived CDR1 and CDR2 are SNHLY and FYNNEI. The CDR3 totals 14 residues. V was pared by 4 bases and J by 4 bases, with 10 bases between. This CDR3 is CASSVTRFNEKLFF. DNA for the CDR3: TGTGCCAGCAGTGTGACCCGCTTTAATGAAAAACTGTTTTTT.

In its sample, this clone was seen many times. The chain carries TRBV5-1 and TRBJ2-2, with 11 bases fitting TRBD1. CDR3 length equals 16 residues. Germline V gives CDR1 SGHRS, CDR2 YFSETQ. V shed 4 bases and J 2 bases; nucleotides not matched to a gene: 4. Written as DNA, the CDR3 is TGCGCCAGCAGCCCGGACAGGGGGCTAAACACCGGGGAGCTGTTTTTT. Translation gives CASSPDRGLNTGELFF.

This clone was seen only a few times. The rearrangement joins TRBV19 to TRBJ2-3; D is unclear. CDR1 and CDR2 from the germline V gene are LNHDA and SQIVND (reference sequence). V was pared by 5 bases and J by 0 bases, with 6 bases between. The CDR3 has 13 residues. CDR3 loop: CASSPASTDTQYF. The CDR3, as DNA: TGTGCCAGTAGTCCCGCCAGCACAGATACGCAGTATTTT.

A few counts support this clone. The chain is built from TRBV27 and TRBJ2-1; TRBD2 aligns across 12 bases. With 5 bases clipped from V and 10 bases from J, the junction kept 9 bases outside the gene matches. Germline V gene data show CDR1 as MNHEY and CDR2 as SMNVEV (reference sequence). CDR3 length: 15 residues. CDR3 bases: TGTGCCAGCAGTCTGACTAGCGGGGGATCATTGGAGCAGTTCTTC. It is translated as CASSLTSGGSLEQFF.

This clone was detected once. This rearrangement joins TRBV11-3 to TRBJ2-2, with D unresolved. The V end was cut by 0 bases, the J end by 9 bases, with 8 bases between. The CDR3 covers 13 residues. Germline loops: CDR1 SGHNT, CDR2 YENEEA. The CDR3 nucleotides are TGTGCCAGCAGCTTAGATCGGTGGCGGGAGCTGTTTTTT. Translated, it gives CASSLDRWRELFF.

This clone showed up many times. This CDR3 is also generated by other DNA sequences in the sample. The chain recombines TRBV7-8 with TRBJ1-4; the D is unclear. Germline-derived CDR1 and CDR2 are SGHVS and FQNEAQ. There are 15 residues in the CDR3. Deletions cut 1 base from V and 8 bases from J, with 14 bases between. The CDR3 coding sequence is TGTGCCAGCAGCTTAGAAGCCAAAGGTCTCGAAAAACTGTTTTTT. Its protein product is CASSLEAKGLEKLFF.